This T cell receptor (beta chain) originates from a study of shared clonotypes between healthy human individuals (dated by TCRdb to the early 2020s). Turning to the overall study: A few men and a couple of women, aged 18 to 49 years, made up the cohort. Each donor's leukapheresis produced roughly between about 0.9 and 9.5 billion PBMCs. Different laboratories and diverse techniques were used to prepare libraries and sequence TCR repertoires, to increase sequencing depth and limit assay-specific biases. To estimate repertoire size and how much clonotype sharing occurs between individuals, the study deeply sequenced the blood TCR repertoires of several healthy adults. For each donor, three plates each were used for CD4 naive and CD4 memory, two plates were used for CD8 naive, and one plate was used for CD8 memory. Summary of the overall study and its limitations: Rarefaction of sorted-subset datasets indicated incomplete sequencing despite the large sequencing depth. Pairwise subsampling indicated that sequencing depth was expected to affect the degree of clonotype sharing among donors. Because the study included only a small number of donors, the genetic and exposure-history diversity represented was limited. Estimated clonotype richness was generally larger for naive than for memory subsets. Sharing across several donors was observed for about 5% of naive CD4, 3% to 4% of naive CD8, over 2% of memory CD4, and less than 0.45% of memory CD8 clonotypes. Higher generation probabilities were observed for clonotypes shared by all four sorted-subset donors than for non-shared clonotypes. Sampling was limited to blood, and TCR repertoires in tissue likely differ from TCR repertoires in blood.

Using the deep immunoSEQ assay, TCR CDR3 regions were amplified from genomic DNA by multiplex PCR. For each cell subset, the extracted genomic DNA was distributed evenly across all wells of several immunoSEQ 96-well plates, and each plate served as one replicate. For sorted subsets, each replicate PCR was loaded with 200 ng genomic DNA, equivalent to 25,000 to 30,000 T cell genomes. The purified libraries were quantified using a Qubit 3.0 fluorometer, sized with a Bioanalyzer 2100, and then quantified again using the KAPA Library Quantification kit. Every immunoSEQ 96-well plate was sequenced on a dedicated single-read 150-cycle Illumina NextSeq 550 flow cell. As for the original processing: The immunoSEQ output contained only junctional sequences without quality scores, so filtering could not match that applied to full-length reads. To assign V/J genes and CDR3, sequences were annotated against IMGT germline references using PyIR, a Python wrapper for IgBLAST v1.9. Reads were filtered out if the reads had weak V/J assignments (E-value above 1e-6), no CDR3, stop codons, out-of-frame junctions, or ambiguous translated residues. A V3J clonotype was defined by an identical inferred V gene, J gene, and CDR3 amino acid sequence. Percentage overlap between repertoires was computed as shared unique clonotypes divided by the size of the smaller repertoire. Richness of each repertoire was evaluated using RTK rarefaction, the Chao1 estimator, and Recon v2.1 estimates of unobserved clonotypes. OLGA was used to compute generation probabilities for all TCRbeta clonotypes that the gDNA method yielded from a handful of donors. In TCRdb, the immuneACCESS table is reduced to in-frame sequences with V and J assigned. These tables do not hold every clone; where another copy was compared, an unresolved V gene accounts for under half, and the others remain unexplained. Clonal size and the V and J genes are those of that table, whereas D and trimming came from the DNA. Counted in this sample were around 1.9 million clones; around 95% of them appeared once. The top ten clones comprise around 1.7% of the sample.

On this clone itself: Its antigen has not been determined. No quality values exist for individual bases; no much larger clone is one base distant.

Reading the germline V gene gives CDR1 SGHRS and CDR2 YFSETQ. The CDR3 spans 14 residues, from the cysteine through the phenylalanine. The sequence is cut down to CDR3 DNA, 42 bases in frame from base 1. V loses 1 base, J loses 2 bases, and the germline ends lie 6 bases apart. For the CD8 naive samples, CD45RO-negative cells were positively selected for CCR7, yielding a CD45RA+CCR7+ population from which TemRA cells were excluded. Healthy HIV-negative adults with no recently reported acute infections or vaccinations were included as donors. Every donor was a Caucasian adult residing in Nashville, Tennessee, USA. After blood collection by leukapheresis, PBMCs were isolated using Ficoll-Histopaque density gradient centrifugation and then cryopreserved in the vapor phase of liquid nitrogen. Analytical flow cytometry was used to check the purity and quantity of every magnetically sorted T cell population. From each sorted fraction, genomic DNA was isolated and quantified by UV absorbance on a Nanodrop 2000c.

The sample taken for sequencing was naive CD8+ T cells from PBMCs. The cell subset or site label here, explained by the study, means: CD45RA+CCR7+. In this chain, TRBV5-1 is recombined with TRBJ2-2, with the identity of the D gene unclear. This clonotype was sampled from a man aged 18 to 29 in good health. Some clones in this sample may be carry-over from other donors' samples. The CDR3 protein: CASSLLTNTGELFF. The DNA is TGCGCCAGCAGCTTGCTTACCAACACCGGGGAGCTGTTTTTT.